These T cell receptor beta chains were read from a single sample in a study of blood T cell repertoires in COVID-19. Generated by immunoSEQ multiplex PCR, the TCRdb table keeps only in-frame clones and is missing some. Of about 31,000 clones in the sample, nearly 90% were seen once. Source material: peripheral blood. The source is a man in his fifties or sixties with COVID-19, enrolled during active disease. Both conserved end residues are part of each CDR3. Each record gives: clone size, V gene, D gene, J gene, CDR3 protein, CDR3 DNA. D genes are given only for firm matches. Some rows have no size entry. The others give once, few or many, or a class for an expanded clone.

clone size: NA
V gene: TRBV6-5
D gene: TRBD1
J gene: TRBJ1-3
CDR3 protein: CASSTGQGGNTIYF
CDR3 DNA: TGTGCCAGCAGTACCGGACAGGGCGGAAACACCATATATTTT

clone size: few
V gene: TRBV19
D gene: NA
J gene: TRBJ1-5
CDR3 protein: CASSIRQGNNQPQHF
CDR3 DNA: TGTGCCAGTAGTATCAGGCAGGGAAACAATCAGCCCCAGCATTTT

clone size: NA
V gene: TRBV5-8
D gene: NA
J gene: TRBJ1-5
CDR3 protein: CASSPLGAYSNQPQHF
CDR3 DNA: TGTGCCAGCAGTCCACTGGGAGCCTATAGCAATCAGCCCCAGCATTTT

clone size: NA
V gene: TRBV11-1
D gene: TRBD2
J gene: TRBJ2-7
CDR3 protein: CASSPTGTSGTTEQYF
CDR3 DNA: TGTGCCAGCAGCCCGACAGGGACTAGCGGGACTACCGAGCAGTACTTC

clone size: NA
V gene: TRBV25-1
D gene: TRBD1
J gene: TRBJ2-7
CDR3 protein: CASRAQGASYEQYF
CDR3 DNA: TGTGCCAGCAGGGCACAGGGGGCGTCCTACGAGCAGTACTTC

clone size: NA
V gene: TRBV28
D gene: TRBD1
J gene: TRBJ1-1
CDR3 protein: CASSPDRENTEAFF
CDR3 DNA: TGTGCCAGCAGTCCGGACAGGGAGAACACTGAAGCTTTCTTT

clone size: NA
V gene: TRBV29-1
D gene: NA
J gene: TRBJ2-5
CDR3 protein: CSVEGGDQETQYF
CDR3 DNA: TGCAGCGTTGAGGGCGGGGACCAAGAGACCCAGTACTTC

clone size: NA
V gene: TRBV10-1
D gene: TRBD2
J gene: TRBJ2-5
CDR3 protein: CASSELAGEGTQYF
CDR3 DNA: TGCGCCAGCAGTGAGTTAGCGGGAGAGGGGACCCAGTACTTC

clone size: NA
V gene: TRBV7-9
D gene: TRBD2
J gene: TRBJ2-2
CDR3 protein: CASSLVSGTVNGELFF
CDR3 DNA: TGTGCCAGCAGCTTAGTCAGCGGGACGGTGAACGGGGAGCTGTTTTTT

clone size: NA
V gene: TRBV6-6
D gene: TRBD1
J gene: TRBJ1-5
CDR3 protein: CASSPIGTGIIYGSNQPQHF
CDR3 DNA: TGTGCCAGCAGTCCGATCGGGACAGGGATCATTTATGGTAGCAATCAGCCCCAGCATTTT

clone size: NA
V gene: TRBV5-4
D gene: NA
J gene: TRBJ2-7
CDR3 protein: CASSNTGISYEQYF
CDR3 DNA: TGTGCCAGCAGCAATACAGGGATCTCCTACGAGCAGTACTTC

clone size: NA
V gene: TRBV18
D gene: TRBD1
J gene: TRBJ1-2
CDR3 protein: CASSPTNRPRQGADGYTF
CDR3 DNA: TGTGCCAGCTCACCAACGAACCGACCGCGACAGGGGGCGGATGGCTACACCTTC

clone size: NA
V gene: TRBV15
D gene: TRBD2
J gene: TRBJ2-5
CDR3 protein: CATSSGGRAETQYF
CDR3 DNA: TGTGCCACCAGCAGCGGCGGGAGGGCTGAGACCCAGTACTTC

clone size: NA
V gene: TRBV6-2/TRBV6-3
D gene: NA
J gene: TRBJ1-5
CDR3 protein: CASSYLANQPQHF
CDR3 DNA: TGTGCCAGCAGTTATCTAGCAAATCAGCCCCAGCATTTT

clone size: NA
V gene: TRBV28
D gene: NA
J gene: TRBJ2-5
CDR3 protein: CASSPLGHREGTQYF
CDR3 DNA: TGTGCCAGCAGTCCCTTGGGCCACCGAGAAGGGACCCAGTACTTC

clone size: once
V gene: TRBV5-4
D gene: TRBD1
J gene: TRBJ2-2
CDR3 protein: CASSPGTGDTGELFF
CDR3 DNA: TGTGCCAGCAGCCCTGGGACAGGGGACACCGGGGAGCTGTTTTTT

clone size: NA
V gene: TRBV5-1
D gene: TRBD1
J gene: TRBJ1-3
CDR3 protein: CASSRYLQGGISGNTIYF
CDR3 DNA: TGCGCCAGCAGCCGTTACCTACAGGGGGGGATCTCTGGAAACACCATATATTTT

clone size: NA
V gene: TRBV6-5
D gene: TRBD1
J gene: TRBJ1-2
CDR3 protein: CASSPTGAEGYTF
CDR3 DNA: TGTGCCAGCAGTCCGACAGGGGCCGAGGGCTACACCTTC

clone size: NA
V gene: TRBV6-5
D gene: NA
J gene: TRBJ2-7
CDR3 protein: CASRNKLEQYF
CDR3 DNA: TGTGCCAGCAGGAATAAACTGGAGCAGTACTTC

clone size: NA
V gene: TRBV19
D gene: TRBD2
J gene: TRBJ2-7
CDR3 protein: CASSIGLAGTYEQYF
CDR3 DNA: TGTGCCAGTAGTATAGGCCTAGCGGGAACGTACGAGCAGTACTTC

clone size: NA
V gene: TRBV9
D gene: TRBD2
J gene: TRBJ2-5
CDR3 protein: CASSSLGGGDGKTQYF
CDR3 DNA: TGTGCCAGCAGCTCATTGGGGGGAGGGGACGGAAAGACCCAGTACTTC

clone size: NA
V gene: TRBV19
D gene: TRBD1
J gene: TRBJ1-5
CDR3 protein: CASSIPPRDSLDQPQHF
CDR3 DNA: TGTGCCAGTAGTATCCCTCCCCGGGACAGCCTTGATCAGCCCCAGCATTTT

clone size: few
V gene: TRBV6-1
D gene: TRBD2
J gene: TRBJ2-7
CDR3 protein: CASSDLAGGGEQYF
CDR3 DNA: TGTGCCAGCAGTGATCTAGCGGGAGGCGGCGAGCAGTACTTC

clone size: NA
V gene: TRBV2
D gene: TRBD1
J gene: TRBJ1-5
CDR3 protein: CASGWDRGLGNQPQHF
CDR3 DNA: TGTGCCAGCGGATGGGACAGGGGGCTGGGAAATCAGCCCCAGCATTTT

clone size: NA
V gene: TRBV6-2/TRBV6-3
D gene: NA
J gene: TRBJ2-4
CDR3 protein: CASSAPAEQGDIQYF
CDR3 DNA: TGTGCCAGCAGTGCCCCGGCGGAACAGGGAGACATTCAGTACTTC

clone size: NA
V gene: TRBV7-8
D gene: NA
J gene: TRBJ1-4
CDR3 protein: CASSSYKTTNEKLFF
CDR3 DNA: TGTGCCAGCAGCTCGTACAAGACAACTAATGAAAAACTGTTTTTT

clone size: NA
V gene: TRBV28
D gene: TRBD1
J gene: TRBJ1-4
CDR3 protein: CASSSDRGDEKLFF
CDR3 DNA: TGTGCCAGCAGCTCGGACAGGGGGGATGAAAAACTGTTTTTT

clone size: NA
V gene: TRBV2
D gene: NA
J gene: TRBJ2-6
CDR3 protein: CASTSGLISGANVLTF
CDR3 DNA: TGTGCCAGCACGTCGGGACTGATCTCTGGGGCCAACGTCCTGACTTTC

clone size: NA
V gene: TRBV6-5
D gene: NA
J gene: TRBJ2-7
CDR3 protein: CATRISGTYEQYF
CDR3 DNA: TGTGCCACGAGGATCTCGGGAACCTACGAGCAGTACTTC

clone size: NA
V gene: TRBV21-1
D gene: NA
J gene: TRBJ1-5
CDR3 protein: CASNDRNSNQPQHF
CDR3 DNA: TGTGCCAGCAACGACAGAAATAGCAATCAGCCCCAGCATTTT

clone size: NA
V gene: TRBV12-5
D gene: NA
J gene: TRBJ2-7
CDR3 protein: CASGFGTLTTYEQYF
CDR3 DNA: TGTGCTAGTGGTTTCGGGACTCTGACTACCTACGAGCAGTACTTC

clone size: NA
V gene: TRBV27
D gene: TRBD1
J gene: TRBJ1-1
CDR3 protein: CASSLRDRGYAFF
CDR3 DNA: TGTGCCAGCAGTCTCCGGGACAGGGGGTATGCTTTCTTT

clone size: once
V gene: TRBV11-2
D gene: TRBD1
J gene: TRBJ2-4
CDR3 protein: CASRAYGQGTKNIQYF
CDR3 DNA: TGTGCCAGCAGGGCCTACGGACAGGGAACCAAAAACATTCAGTACTTC

clone size: once
V gene: TRBV9
D gene: NA
J gene: TRBJ2-3
CDR3 protein: CASTQSGTRLTDTQYF
CDR3 DNA: TGTGCCAGCACCCAGTCCGGGACACGACTCACAGATACGCAGTATTTT

clone size: few
V gene: TRBV6-5
D gene: NA
J gene: TRBJ2-4
CDR3 protein: CASKLMGAIQYF
CDR3 DNA: TGTGCCAGCAAGCTAATGGGGGCCATTCAGTACTTC

clone size: NA
V gene: TRBV5-4
D gene: NA
J gene: TRBJ2-6
CDR3 protein: CASSLGGGSFGANVLTF
CDR3 DNA: TGTGCCAGCAGCTTGGGAGGAGGCAGTTTTGGGGCCAACGTCCTGACTTTC

clone size: NA
V gene: TRBV11-2
D gene: TRBD2
J gene: TRBJ2-1
CDR3 protein: CASSFGTQRLGLYNEQFF
CDR3 DNA: TGTGCCAGCAGCTTCGGTACCCAGAGACTGGGACTATACAATGAGCAGTTCTTC

clone size: NA
V gene: TRBV5-1
D gene: NA
J gene: TRBJ1-5
CDR3 protein: CASSPGGTRNQPQHF
CDR3 DNA: TGCGCCAGCAGCCCCGGGGGGACGCGCAATCAGCCCCAGCATTTT

clone size: NA
V gene: TRBV15
D gene: NA
J gene: TRBJ1-1
CDR3 protein: CATLSVNTEAFF
CDR3 DNA: TGTGCCACCCTCAGTGTAAACACTGAAGCTTTCTTT

clone size: NA
V gene: TRBV4-1
D gene: TRBD1
J gene: TRBJ1-5
CDR3 protein: CASSQEATGDQPQHF
CDR3 DNA: TGCGCCAGCAGCCAAGAAGCGACAGGGGACCAGCCCCAGCATTTT